The 20 T cell receptor beta chains below were found in one sample sequenced in a study of PD-L1 blockade in urothelial cancer. The data were produced by immunoSEQ multiplex PCR, yet TCRdb's version contains in-frame clones alone and is incomplete. The repertoire holds 80,000 to 100,000 clones, with 82% as singletons. The sample in question was PBMCs, obtained around atezolizumab (anti-PD-L1) treatment. These receptor sequences come from a man between 70 and 80 years old with urothelial cancer.

The chain recombines TRBV19 with TRBJ1-1; 7 bases are shared with TRBD1. V shed 6 bases, J shed 5 bases, and the junction held 9 bases outside the gene matches. This CDR3 is built from 14 residues. The germline CDR1 and CDR2 sequences are LNHDA and SQIVND (reference sequence). The CDR3 bases are TGTGCCAGTAGACAGACAGGGCTTATAACTGAAGCTTTCTTT. The encoded protein is CASRQTGLITEAFF.

Only one count was recorded for this clone. The V and J genes are TRBV12-5 and TRBJ2-3, with 8 bases matching TRBD2. The CDR3 extends over 16 amino acids. With 1 base clipped from V and 0 bases from J, the junction kept 3 bases outside the gene matches. CDR1 is LGHNT and CDR2 is FRNRAP in the germline V gene. DNA of the CDR3: TGTGCTAGTGGTTTGGGCCCGGGGGGGAGCACAGATACGCAGTATTTT. This gives the protein CASGLGPGGSTDTQYF.

This clone showed up just a few times. V gene TRBV14 combines with J gene TRBJ1-2; D is possibly TRBD1 (5 bases). V shed 1 base and J shed 4 bases, with 10 bases lying between them. From germline, CDR1 is SGHDN and CDR2 FVKESK. This CDR3 is 14 amino acids long. CDR3 bases: TGTGCCAGCAGCCAAGTGGGGGGGGTCTATGGCTACACCTTC. Protein product: CASSQVGGVYGYTF.

CDR3 nucleotides: TGTGCCAGCAGCGTCCAACCGGGACAGAACTATGGCTACACCTTC. As protein: CASSVQPGQNYGYTF. The chain employs TRBV9 and TRBJ1-2; 7 nucleotides line up with TRBD1. The J segment lost 2 bases and the V segment lost 2 bases, leaving 6 bases of the junction unmatched. Germline V gives CDR1 SGDLS, CDR2 YYNGEE. This CDR3 comprises 15 residues.

A single count supports this clone. This chain joins TRBV7-3 and TRBJ2-1; D gene unclear. Trimming pared 1 base from V and 0 bases from J, leaving 10 bases between. The CDR3 length is 16 residues. Per germline, CDR1 SGHTA and CDR2 FQGTGA. The CDR3 sequence: CASSLRGASSYNEQFF. The CDR3 DNA is TGTGCCAGCAGCTTAAGAGGTGCGAGCTCCTACAATGAGCAGTTCTTC.

The chain combines TRBV30 with TRBJ1-2, with D hard to call. Trimming took off 7 bases at V and 2 bases at J, with 17 bases between the two ends. The CDR3 runs to 14 residues. CDR1 is GTSNPN, CDR2 SVGIG, per germline (reference sequence). Here the CDR3 reads CASKAGSLNYGYTF. The CDR3 nucleotides are TGTGCCTCCAAAGCAGGCAGTTTAAACTATGGCTACACCTTC.

The J gene is TRBJ1-1, the V gene TRBV27; tentatively, D is TRBD1 (5 bases). V lost 2 bases, J lost 5 bases, and 12 bases lay in between. Germline-derived CDR1 and CDR2 are MNHEY and SMNVEV (reference sequence). The CDR3 totals 14 residues. The CDR3 protein is CASSLGRVGTEAFF. The CDR3 nucleotides read TGTGCCAGCAGTTTAGGCAGGGTTGGAACTGAAGCTTTCTTT.

The chain has TRBV4-2 and TRBJ2-7; D might be TRBD1 (5 bases). The CDR3 contains 15 residues. With 1 base removed from V and 6 bases from J, the gap between germline ends came to 16 bases. Per germline, CDR1 LGHNA and CDR2 YNFKEQ. This CDR3 is CASSQGSGASAEQYF. Here the CDR3 DNA reads TGTGCCAGCAGCCAAGGATCTGGGGCGAGTGCCGAGCAGTACTTC.

The chain uses TRBV6-6 and TRBJ2-7; possible D gene TRBD1, 5 bases. Trimming stripped 5 bases from V and 1 base from J, with 15 bases between. Germline CDR1 reads MNHNY; CDR2 reads SVGAGI (reference sequence). The CDR3 totals 15 residues. CDR3 in DNA: TGTGCCAGCAGTCCTTTAGGGGATCTTTCCTACGAGCAGTACTTC. Residues: CASSPLGDLSYEQYF.

This chain joins TRBV5-5 and TRBJ2-6, with D unresolved. V shed 0 bases and J shed 2 bases, with 6 bases lying between them. This CDR3 has 15 residues. Germline V gene lookup returns CDR1 SGHKS and CDR2 YYEKEE (reference sequence). The CDR3 nucleotides are TGTGCCAGCAGCTTGGCAGGCACTGGGGCCAACGTCCTGACTTTC. This translates into CASSLAGTGANVLTF.

This clone was observed a handful of times. The genes are TRBV30 and TRBJ2-7; D is possibly TRBD1 (6 bases). Germline V gives CDR1 GTSNPN, CDR2 SVGIG (reference sequence). The CDR3 runs 13 residues. Between the trimmed V and J ends, which lost 1 base and 4 bases, there was a span of 11 bases. CDR3 sequence: CAWSGGQGYEQYF. The CDR3 coding sequence is TGTGCCTGGAGTGGGGGGCAGGGATACGAGCAGTACTTC.

A single count supports this clone. The chain uses TRBV4-1 and TRBJ2-5; D uncertain. Germline loops: CDR1 MGHRA, CDR2 YSYEKL. The germline V and J ends were trimmed by 4 bases and 2 bases, with 17 bases remaining between them. This CDR3 is built from 16 residues. The CDR3 DNA is TGCGCCAGCAGCCGAACCAACGGCGGTTCTCAAGAGACCCAGTACTTC. Translated, it gives CASSRTNGGSQETQYF.

Regarding this clone: An end of the junction differs from the germline gene, which may be a read error. The V call is TRBV5-1, the J call TRBJ1-5; D perhaps matches TRBD1 (6 bases). Per germline, CDR1 SGHRS and CDR2 YFSETQ. The CDR3 has 18 amino acids. In DNA form, the CDR3 reads TGCGCCAGCAGTTTGGGGGCCGGCGGGGAAGGTGGCAATCAGCCCCAGCATTTT. Protein product: CASSLGAGGEGGNQPQHF.

The chain employs TRBV7-9 and TRBJ2-2; the D is unclear. The CDR3 has 16 amino acids. Trimming removed 0 bases from V and 3 bases from J, with 11 bases in between. In germline, CDR1 is SEHNR, CDR2 FQNEAQ (reference sequence). CDR3 nucleotides: TGTGCCAGCAGCTTAGCGATGGCGGCCCACACCGGGGAGCTGTTTTTT. Its translation is CASSLAMAAHTGELFF.

The genes are TRBV6-5 and TRBJ2-2; 11 nucleotides line up with TRBD2. The V and J ends lost 2 bases and 6 bases, in that order; junction bases with no gene match: 5. There are 16 residues in the CDR3. The germline gives CDR1 MNHEY, CDR2 SVGAGI. CDR3 residues: CASSYLSGRGAGELFF. The CDR3 DNA reads as TGTGCCAGCAGTTACCTTAGCGGGAGGGGGGCCGGGGAGCTGTTTTTT.

The genes are TRBV15 and TRBJ2-2, with 8 bases fitting TRBD1. This CDR3 is built from 16 residues. From germline, CDR1 is LNHNV and CDR2 YYDKDF (reference sequence). The V gene end was trimmed by 5 bases and the J gene end by 4 bases; junction bases not matched to a gene: 9. In nucleotides, the CDR3 is TGTGCCACCAGCGCCTACAGGGGGTTGGGCACCGGGGAGCTGTTTTTT. It is translated as CATSAYRGLGTGELFF.

The CDR3, as DNA: TGTGCCAGCAGCTTGGGGCAGCGTTACACTGAAGCTTTCTTT. Its protein product is CASSLGQRYTEAFF. The V call is TRBV5-4, the J call TRBJ1-1; D gene uncertain. Germline lookup yields CDR1 SGHNT and CDR2 YYREEE (reference sequence). CDR3 length equals 14 residues. Trimming left V 0 bases short and J 3 bases short, with 9 bases between.

The chain employs TRBV11-3 and TRBJ2-7; the match to TRBD1 covers 9 bases. Germline CDR1 and CDR2: SGHNT and YENEEA. The CDR3 runs to 15 residues. With V trimmed by 0 bases and J by 6 bases, 6 bases remained unmatched. Written as DNA, the CDR3 is TGTGCCAGCAGCTTAGAAGGGACAGGGAATGGCGAGCAGTACTTC. It yields the protein CASSLEGTGNGEQYF.

The chain recombines TRBV30 with TRBJ1-2, with TRBD1 matching over 9 bases. This CDR3 is built from 17 residues. With V trimmed by 5 bases and J by 4 bases, 17 bases remained unmatched. Germline values: CDR1 GTSNPN, CDR2 SVGIG (reference sequence). CDR3 sequence (DNA): TGTGCCTGGTCGTTGGGGACAGGGTTCAGGGTGAGCTATGGCTACACCTTC. Protein sequence: CAWSLGTGFRVSYGYTF.

The chain has TRBV7-2 and TRBJ2-1; D gene uncertain. The CDR3 sequence is 15 residues long. Germline V gene data show CDR1 as SGHTA and CDR2 as FQGNSA. Trimming stripped 0 bases from V and 5 bases from J, with 11 bases between. The CDR3 region is CASSLALSANNEQFF. The CDR3 coding sequence is TGTGCCAGCAGCTTAGCGCTAAGTGCGAACAATGAGCAGTTCTTC.